The sequence of this TCR beta chain was determined in a study of CD4 T cells in relation to SARS-CoV-2 and coronaviruses. The unexposed donors gave CD4+ T cells in about 2011-2019, prior to COVID-19. After approximately ten days of culture, CD4+ T cells were isolated. Comment on this clone: Its antigen is still unknown.

TCRdb keeps only in-frame clones here, not all; method: immunoSEQ multiplex PCR. This sample yields 30,000 or so clones, of which over 65% are seen a single time; 20% belongs to the top ten. The sequenced material came from CD4+ T cells from PBMCs, cultured in vitro. The receptor was isolated from a human donor in good health.

The DNA of the CDR3 is TGTGCCAGCAGTTATCAGGGGGGCGAAAAACTGTTTTTT. It specifies CASSYQGGEKLFF. The V and J genes are TRBV27 and TRBJ1-4; TRBD1 agrees at 7 bases. Trimming removed 4 bases from V and 8 bases from J; junction bases left unmatched: 4. CDR1 MNHEY and CDR2 SMNVEV come from the germline V gene (reference sequence). This CDR3 is 13 amino acids long.